This T cell receptor (beta chain) was found in a study of Ad26.COV2.S vaccination and SARS-CoV-2 variants. Assay used: immunoSEQ multiplex PCR; TCRdb lists only in-frame clones, some missing. The sample contains hundreds of thousands of clones, roughly 90% of which appear only once. As to treatment: over 15 received Ad26.COV2.S at low or high dose, single or two shots; several received placebo; per-sample allocation not given. Sampling took place 63 days after the first vaccine or placebo injection. Germline trimming cut 8 bases from V and 2 bases from J; bases unmatched to any gene: 13. Germline V gene lookup returns CDR1 LGHDT and CDR2 YNNKEL (reference sequence). This CDR3 region has 17 residues.

The rearrangement uses TRBV3-1 (or the pseudogene TRBV3-2) and TRBJ2-5; 11 nucleotides line up with TRBD2. This clonotype originated in a person aged 18 to 59 who received the Ad26.COV2.S COVID-19 vaccine or a placebo. This material consisted of peripheral blood, taken in a trial of Ad26.COV2.S vaccine versus placebo. The CDR3 is CASSPPASGRRQETQYF. In DNA, the CDR3 is TGTGCCAGCTCCCCCCCAGCTAGCGGGAGGAGGCAAGAGACCCAGTACTTC.